The 28 T cell receptor beta chains below come from one sample, sequenced in a study of blood T cell repertoires in COVID-19. Repertoires were generated with immunoSEQ multiplex PCR, while TCRdb's copy carries only in-frame clones and drops some. Among 150,000 to 200,000 clones, roughly 86% were seen once, and the ten largest hold over 2%. The sequencing input was peripheral blood. The source is a woman of 80 years or more with COVID-19, enrolled during active disease.

J is TRBJ2-3 and V is TRBV6-5; D is perhaps TRBD2 (6 bases). The CDR3 is 14 residues long. Per the germline V gene, CDR1 is MNHEY and CDR2 is SVGAGI. Trimming left V 8 bases short and J 2 bases short, with 14 bases between. The CDR3 nucleotides are TGTGCCAGCGCCGGGGGACTCGTCACAGATACGCAGTATTTT. It translates to CASAGGLVTDTQYF.

V and J are TRBV29-1 and TRBJ2-7; the match to TRBD2 covers 10 bases. This CDR3 has 15 residues. Germline loops: CDR1 SQVTM, CDR2 ANQGSEA. V gave up 1 base and J gave up 2 bases; unmatched junction bases: 5. In DNA, the CDR3 is TGCAGCGTTGAAGGCTTCACTAGCGGGACCTACGAGCAGTACTTC. It encodes CSVEGFTSGTYEQYF.

This clone was detected once. CDR3 coding DNA: TGTGCCAGCTCACCACCGTCCCAGGGGGGCTATAATGAAAAACTGTTTTTT. This codes for CASSPPSQGGYNEKLFF. The chain carries TRBV18 and TRBJ1-4; 7 bases map to TRBD1. The CDR3 consists of 17 residues. The germline V gene has CDR1 KGHSH and CDR2 LQKENI. The V gene end was trimmed by 0 bases and the J gene end by 4 bases; junction bases not matched to a gene: 8.

The V gene is TRBV7-8, the J gene TRBJ1-6; D not resolved. Between the trimmed V and J ends, which lost 4 bases and 5 bases, there was a span of 24 bases. The CDR3 contains 19 residues. Germline-derived CDR1 and CDR2 are SGHVS and FQNEAQ. The CDR3 spells CASSSIVRRGFSDNSPLHF. CDR3 bases: TGTGCCAGCAGCTCTATAGTTCGTAGAGGGTTTTCAGATAATTCACCCCTCCACTTT.

The chain employs TRBV19 and TRBJ1-1, with a weak D call TRBD1 (6 bases). Germline CDR1 reads LNHDA; CDR2 reads SQIVND (reference sequence). The CDR3 is 15 amino acids. With 3 bases removed from V and 1 base from J, the gap between germline ends came to 12 bases. DNA for the CDR3: TGTGCCAGTAGTATTGGCGTGACAGGGAACACTGAAGCTTTCTTT. Protein product: CASSIGVTGNTEAFF.

This chain connects TRBV5-1 to TRBJ2-5, with 11 bases that match TRBD1. This CDR3 is built from 16 residues. Germline CDR1 SGHRS, CDR2 YFSETQ. V lost 0 bases and J lost 3; bases outside the gene matches: 4. CDR3 coding DNA: TGCGCCAGCAGCTTGGCGCGGACAGGGGGCGAAGAGACCCAGTACTTC. Encoded protein: CASSLARTGGEETQYF.

The rearrangement links TRBV3-1 (or the pseudogene TRBV3-2) to TRBJ1-6; D is undetermined. The germline CDR1 and CDR2 sequences are LGHDT and YNNKEL (reference sequence). The ends were cut back, 1 base at V and 7 bases at J, with 8 bases in the middle. CDR3 size: 14 residues. The CDR3 region has the DNA TGTGCCAGCAGCCAAGTAACAGCCAATTCACCCCTCCACTTT. Its translation is CASSQVTANSPLHF.

The gene calls are TRBV6-5 and TRBJ2-1; 11 positions agree with TRBD1. V dropped 2 bases and J dropped 8; count of bases not matched to a gene: 5. Germline CDR1 and CDR2: MNHEY and SVGAGI. This CDR3 has 15 residues. The CDR3 protein is CASSYRTGGIHEQFF. The CDR3 DNA is TGTGCCAGCAGTTACAGGACAGGGGGCATCCATGAGCAGTTCTTC.

This sequence joins TRBV6-5 and TRBJ1-4; the D gene is possibly TRBD1 (6 bases). The CDR3 loop spans 16 amino acids. Trimming left V 4 bases short and J 5 bases short, with 17 bases between. Germline CDR1 is MNHEY and CDR2 is SVGAGI. The DNA for the CDR3 is TGTGCCAGCAGTTTCGTCGGACAGACAGGCAATGAAAAACTGTTTTTT. This codes for CASSFVGQTGNEKLFF.

The CDR3 reads CASSYTMGQGARNTGELFF. The CDR3 DNA is TGTGCCAGCAGTTACACGATGGGACAGGGGGCTAGGAACACCGGGGAGCTGTTTTTT. This chain uses TRBV6-2 or TRBV6-3 with TRBJ2-2; 12 positions agree with TRBD1. V lost 2 bases and J lost 1; bases outside the gene matches: 8. Germline values: CDR1 MNHEY, CDR2 SVGEGT. The CDR3 is 19 residues long.

The CDR3 sequence: CASSWREGVYNEQFF. Written as DNA, the CDR3 is TGTGCCAGCAGCTGGCGGGAGGGAGTCTACAATGAGCAGTTCTTC. This chain uses TRBV5-4 with TRBJ2-1; TRBD2 matches at 9 bases. CDR3 length: 15 amino acids. Germline V gives CDR1 SGHNT, CDR2 YYREEE (reference sequence). The J segment lost 3 bases and the V segment lost 3 bases, leaving 4 bases of the junction unmatched.

This chain uses TRBV28 with TRBJ1-5; 7 bases agree with TRBD1. CDR1 and CDR2 from the germline V gene are MDHEN and SYDVKM. After removal of 3 bases from V and 6 bases from J, the junction contained 5 bases not matched to a gene. The CDR3 has 14 amino acids. The CDR3 DNA reads as TGTGCCAGCAGTTTGTTACAGGGGTCTCAGCCCCAGCATTTT. Amino acids: CASSLLQGSQPQHF. The whole variable domain, filled in from reference TRBV28 and TRBJ1-5, reads DVKVTQSSRYLVKRTGEKVFLECVQDMDHENMFWYRQDPGLGLRLIYFSYDVKMKEKGDIPEGYSVSREKKERFSLILESASTNQTSMYLCASSLLQGSQPQHFGDGTRLSIL.

This clone was counted between two and nine times. The CDR3 sequence is CASSFRQGHSGNTIYF. In nucleotides, the CDR3 is TGTGCCAGCAGTTTCCGACAGGGACACTCTGGAAACACCATATATTTT. The chain is built from TRBV6-6 and TRBJ1-3, with TRBD1 matching over 7 bases. The CDR3 is 16 residues long. Germline V lookup: CDR1 MNHNY, CDR2 SVGAGI (reference sequence). The junction had 6 bases not matched to a gene; V was cut back by 4 bases and J by 0 bases.

This sequence joins TRBV5-6 and TRBJ2-7; 8 nucleotides line up with TRBD1. V was pared by 4 bases and J by 2 bases, with 2 bases of the junction left unmatched. Germline V gene lookup returns CDR1 SGHDT and CDR2 YYEEEE. This CDR3 has 13 residues. The CDR3 loop reads CASSEQGAYEQYF. The CDR3 nucleotides read TGTGCCAGCAGCGAACAGGGGGCCTACGAGCAGTACTTC.

This chain connects TRBV5-4 to TRBJ1-6; 10 positions match TRBD1. The V and J ends lost 0 bases and 8 bases, in that order; junction bases with no gene match: 2. The CDR3 consists of 15 residues. From germline, CDR1 is SGHNT and CDR2 YYREEE (reference sequence). CDR3 amino acids: CASSLGGTGDSPLHF. The CDR3 DNA reads TGTGCCAGCAGCTTGGGTGGGACAGGGGATTCACCCCTCCACTTT.

J is TRBJ2-1 and V is TRBV7-2; TRBD2 matches 8 bases. With 2 bases clipped from V and 9 bases from J, the junction kept 6 bases outside the gene matches. The germline gives CDR1 SGHTA, CDR2 FQGNSA. This CDR3 is built from 14 residues. CDR3 protein: CASSLLSGRGEQFF. CDR3 DNA: TGTGCCAGCAGCTTACTCAGCGGGAGAGGTGAGCAGTTCTTC.

The V and J genes are TRBV7-8 and TRBJ2-1, with TRBD1 matching 7 bases. From germline, CDR1 is SGHVS and CDR2 FQNEAQ. V was pared by 2 bases and J by 0 bases, with 4 bases of the junction left unmatched. The CDR3 consists of 16 residues. The CDR3 nucleotides are TGTGCCAGCAGCTTATCGGACAGGAGCTCCTACAATGAGCAGTTCTTC. Its translation: CASSLSDRSSYNEQFF.

The V and J genes are TRBV6-6 and TRBJ1-1, with D tentatively TRBD1 (6 bases). Germline assignment: CDR1 MNHNY and CDR2 SVGAGI (reference sequence). Trimming stripped 7 bases from V and 6 bases from J, with 18 bases between. This CDR3 spans 14 amino acids. For the CDR3, the DNA is TGTGCCAGCATTGGTGGGGCCGGACAGTCTGAAGCTTTCTTT. It specifies CASIGGAGQSEAFF.

As DNA, the CDR3 is TGTGCCACCAGTGAGACTACCACAGGGGGGTCTCAGCCCCAGCATTTT. Translating it yields CATSETTTGGSQPQHF. The chain carries TRBV24-1 and TRBJ1-5; TRBD1 matches 8 bases. The ends lost 4 bases at V and 6 bases at J; junction bases unmatched: 10. This CDR3 has 16 residues. CDR1 and CDR2 (germline): KGHDR, SFDVKD.

V is TRBV5-5 and J is TRBJ1-1, with TRBD1 matching over 7 bases. This CDR3 has 13 residues. The junction had 11 bases not matched to a gene; V was cut back by 4 bases and J by 11 bases. Looked up from germline, CDR1 is SGHKS and CDR2 is YYEKEE (reference sequence). The CDR3 loop reads CASSRSLDRAAFF. The CDR3 DNA reads TGTGCCAGCAGCAGATCCCTTGACAGGGCCGCTTTCTTT.

The V call is TRBV5-1, the J call TRBJ2-3, with D maybe TRBD2 (6 bases). Trimming stripped 4 bases from V and 4 bases from J, with 7 bases between. Germline CDR1 reads SGHRS; CDR2 reads YFSETQ. The CDR3 has 12 residues. The CDR3 sequence: CASSTGADTQYF. CDR3 DNA: TGCGCCAGCAGCACGGGGGCAGATACGCAGTATTTT.

The chain links TRBV29-1 to TRBJ1-2, with D possibly TRBD1 on 5 matching bases. The CDR3 consists of 12 residues. CDR1 SQVTM and CDR2 ANQGSEA come from the germline V gene. Trimming pared 4 bases from V and 7 bases from J, leaving 13 bases between. The CDR3 DNA sequence: TGCAGCGTTGTCCAGGGATGGAGTGGCTACACCTTC. The encoded protein is CSVVQGWSGYTF.

With respect to this clone: The same CDR3 can be traced to other DNA sequences in this sample. The rearrangement joins TRBV29-1 to TRBJ2-7; 10 bases line up with TRBD2. The CDR3 spans 15 residues. Per germline, CDR1 SQVTM and CDR2 ANQGSEA. V shed 4 bases and J 0 bases; nucleotides not matched to a gene: 6. The CDR3 DNA reads as TGCAGCGTTGCTGGACTAGCGGAGAGCTCCTACGAGCAGTACTTC. It yields the protein CSVAGLAESSYEQYF.

This clone has only one observation. The chain combines TRBV12-3 or TRBV12-4 with TRBJ1-2; D unresolved. The V end lost 6 bases, the J end lost 8 bases, and 10 bases lay between the germline ends. The CDR3 is 11 amino acids. In DNA form, the CDR3 reads TGTGCCAGCAGCTTTCGGCGGGGCTACACCTTC. Translated, it gives CASSFRRGYTF.

This sequence joins TRBV9 and TRBJ2-1; TRBD1 aligns across 7 bases. Germline V gene data show CDR1 as SGDLS and CDR2 as YYNGEE. With 2 bases clipped from V and 1 base from J, the junction kept 3 bases outside the gene matches. This CDR3 has 15 residues. DNA for the CDR3: TGTGCCAGCAGCGTTGGGACAGTATCCTACAATGAGCAGTTCTTC. This translates into CASSVGTVSYNEQFF.

The chain uses TRBV20-1 and TRBJ2-7; 9 nucleotides line up with TRBD2. From germline, CDR1 is DFQATT and CDR2 SNEGSKA (reference sequence). Trimming took 3 bases from V and 6 from J; bases not matched to a gene: 12. The length of the CDR3 is 15 residues. The CDR3 is CSASGREGQRREQYF. The CDR3, as DNA: TGCAGTGCTAGTGGGCGGGAGGGCCAAAGGCGCGAGCAGTACTTC.

The chain couples TRBV7-2 to TRBJ2-1; TRBD2 matches 8 bases. Losses at the gene ends were 6 bases for V and 12 bases for J; bases not matched to a gene: 13. The CDR3 totals 14 residues. Germline-derived CDR1 and CDR2 are SGHTA and FQGNSA. This chain's CDR3 is CASSPTPGGGLQFF. The CDR3 nucleotides are TGTGCCAGCAGTCCTACTCCGGGAGGGGGGTTGCAGTTCTTC.

This rearrangement joins TRBV4-3 to TRBJ1-4; 7 bases line up with TRBD1. CDR3 length equals 14 residues. J was trimmed by 8 bases and V by 4 bases; bases with no gene match: 7. Germline V gene lookup returns CDR1 LGHNA and CDR2 YSLEER. CDR3 amino acids: CASSLGLGGEKLFF. In DNA, the CDR3 is TGCGCCAGCAGCCTCGGGTTAGGGGGCGAAAAACTGTTTTTT.